The clone carrying this TCR beta chain was seen only a few times. CDR3 length equals 14 residues. Germline V gene data show CDR1 as SGHRS and CDR2 as YFSETQ. V was cut by 4 bases and J by 6 bases, with 16 bases left in between. Each CDR3 protein gets one entry after TCRdb re-called the RT-PCR reads with MiXCR. The table shows about 400,000 distinct CDR3 sequences, with approximately 16% occurring only once. This specimen comes from a study of patients and donors after allogeneic stem cell transplantation. The sequence derives from a human donor who was either an allogeneic HSCT recipient or a stem cell or donor lymphocyte infusion donor (not recorded which). It is not recorded whose cells these are; they may come from a transplant donor. The chain joins TRBV5-1 to TRBJ1-1; tentative D call: TRBD1 (6 bases). Sequencing was done on a sample of blood, either unsorted or a sorted T cell fraction (not recorded which). The CDR3 bases are TGCGCCAGCAGCAACATCACGGGGGGCCCTGAAGCTTTCTTT. Its protein is CASSNITGGPEAFF.